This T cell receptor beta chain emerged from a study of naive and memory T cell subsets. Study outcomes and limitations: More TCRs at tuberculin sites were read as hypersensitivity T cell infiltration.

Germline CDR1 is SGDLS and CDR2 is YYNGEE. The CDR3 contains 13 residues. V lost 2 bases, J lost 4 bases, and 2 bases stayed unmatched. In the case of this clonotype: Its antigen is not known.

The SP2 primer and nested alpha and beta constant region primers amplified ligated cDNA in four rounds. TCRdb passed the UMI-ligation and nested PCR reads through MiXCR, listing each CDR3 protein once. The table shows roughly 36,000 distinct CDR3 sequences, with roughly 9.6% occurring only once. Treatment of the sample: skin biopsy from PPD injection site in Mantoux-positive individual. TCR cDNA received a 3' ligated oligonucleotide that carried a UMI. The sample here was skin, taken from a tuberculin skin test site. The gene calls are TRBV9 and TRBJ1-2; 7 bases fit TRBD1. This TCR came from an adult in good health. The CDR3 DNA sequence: TGTGCCAGCAGCGTGGACAGGAGCTATGGCTACACCTTC. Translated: CASSVDRSYGYTF.